This T cell receptor (beta chain) came from a study of technical replicates of blood from a few donors. The data were produced by immunoSEQ multiplex PCR, yet TCRdb's version contains in-frame clones alone and is incomplete. Of some 49,000 clones in the sample, 80% to 95% were seen once. This clone was observed once. In germline, CDR1 is SEHNR, CDR2 FQNEAQ (reference sequence). CDR3 size: 15 residues. V was pared by 1 base and J by 7 bases, with 11 bases between. Material for sequencing was PBMCs. The rearrangement joins TRBV7-9 to TRBJ1-6; D is undetermined. The clonotype originates from a human donor in good health. Some clones in this sample may be carry-over from other donors' samples. The chain's CDR3 is CASSLEGGRNSPLHF. The CDR3 DNA reads as TGTGCCAGCAGCTTAGAAGGAGGGAGAAATTCACCCCTCCACTTT.